This T cell receptor (beta chain) was recorded in a study of cytomegalovirus exposure and HLA in healthy donors. Broader study findings: For most TCR sequences rarity was the rule, although some public TCRs occurred in many donors. Previous analysis showed most TCR beta V segments were productive about 87% or about 30% of the time. The authors listed around 150 TCR beta chains as cytomegalovirus-associated. With later analysis, a missense DCLRE1C variant became linked to TCR beta V- and J-gene trimming.

The junction had 7 bases not matched to a gene; V was cut back by 6 bases and J by 6 bases. The CDR3 totals 15 residues. Per the germline V gene, CDR1 is MNHEY and CDR2 is SVGAGI. The PCR contained 60 Vbeta and 13 Jbeta primers. Sequencing was performed with immunoSEQ multiplex PCR; in TCRdb, only in-frame clones are kept and a portion is missing. The data show some 110,000 clones, around 69% seen once. In regard to this clone: Its antigen is unknown.

The chain joins TRBV6-5 to TRBJ2-3; TRBD1 agrees at 12 bases. The receptor was isolated from a man between 50 and 59 years old in good health and CMV-seropositive. Sequences were obtained from PBMCs. CDR3 bases: TGTGCCAGCAGCCCCCCGGGACAGGGGGCCGATACGCAGTATTTT. As protein: CASSPPGQGADTQYF.